The TCR beta chain described here comes from a study of shared clonotypes between healthy human individuals. General study points: Sampling involved blood alone; tissue repertoires likely differ.

This clone was detected only a few times. Its matching antigen is unknown. Recent vaccinations or acute infections were absent in the healthy HIV-negative adult donors. The sequencing of unsorted PBMC DNA took place on ten immunoSEQ deep assay plates. TCRdb keeps only in-frame clones here, not all; method: immunoSEQ multiplex PCR. The table lists fewer than 700,000 clones, around 81% of them singletons. The ends lost 8 bases at V and 4 bases at J; junction bases unmatched: 8. Germline CDR1 reads SQVTM; CDR2 reads ANQGSEA. CDR3 size: 12 residues. The TCR comes from a woman in her forties in good health. Some clones in this sample may be carry-over from other donors' samples. V gene TRBV29-1 combines with J gene TRBJ2-7; 7 positions agree with TRBD1. Input material: PBMCs. The CDR3 nucleotides are TGCAGCTTCCAGGGGGTTGGTTACGAGCAGTACTTC. Its translation: CSFQGVGYEQYF.